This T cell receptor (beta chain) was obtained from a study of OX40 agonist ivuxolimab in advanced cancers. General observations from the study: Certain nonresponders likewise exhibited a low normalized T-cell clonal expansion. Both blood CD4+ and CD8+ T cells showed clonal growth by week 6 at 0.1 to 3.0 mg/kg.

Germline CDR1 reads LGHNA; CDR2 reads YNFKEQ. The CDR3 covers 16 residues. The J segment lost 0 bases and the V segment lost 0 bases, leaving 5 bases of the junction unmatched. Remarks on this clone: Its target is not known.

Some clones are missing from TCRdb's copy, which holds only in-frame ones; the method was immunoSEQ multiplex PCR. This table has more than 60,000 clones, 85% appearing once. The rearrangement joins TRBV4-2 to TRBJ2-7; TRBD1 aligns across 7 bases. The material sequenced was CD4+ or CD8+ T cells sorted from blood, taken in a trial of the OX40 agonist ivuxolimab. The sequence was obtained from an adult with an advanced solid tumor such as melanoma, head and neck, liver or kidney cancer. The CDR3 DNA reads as TGTGCCAGCAGCCAAGAAATAAGGGACAGCTCCTACGAGCAGTACTTC. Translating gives CASSQEIRDSSYEQYF.